The 23 T cell receptor beta chains presented below share a single source sample, sequenced in a study of beta chain features in type 1 diabetes (dated by TCRdb to 2017 to 2018). Overall study results and their limits: A moderate but significant shortening of TCRB CDR3 length was observed in type 1 diabetes patients in all four CD4+ subsets.

The library was obtained by the immunoSEQ multiplex PCR assay. The entire isolated RNA was reverse transcribed using the High Capacity cDNA Reverse Transcription Kit, and thus expressed TCRB transcripts were sequenced. Held by TCRdb, this immuneACCESS table contains in-frame sequences only and omits some clones. Under half of the omission traces to an unresolved V gene where checked; the cause of the rest is unknown. This sample lists around 690,000 clones; roughly an eighth were detected once. Approximately 0.11% of the sample is taken by the ten largest. These receptors have no known antigen. The sample taken for sequencing was naive CD4+ T cells from blood. The cell subset or site tag for this specimen amounts to: true naive CD4+ T cells. These receptors all come from a man aged 25-45 years with type 1 diabetes.

V usage is TRBV27 and J usage is TRBJ1-2, with a weak D call TRBD1 (6 bases). This CDR3 comprises 13 residues. The germline V gene encodes CDR1 MNHEY and CDR2 SMNVEV (reference sequence). Trimming pared 5 bases from V and 7 bases from J, leaving 14 bases between. The CDR3 sequence is CASSKGHESGYTF. The CDR3 coding sequence is TGTGCCAGCAGTAAGGGACACGAAAGTGGCTACACCTTC.

This chain connects TRBV19 to TRBJ2-3, with TRBD1 matching 8 bases. Germline V gives CDR1 LNHDA, CDR2 SQIVND (reference sequence). The length of the CDR3 is 15 residues. The ends lost 4 bases at V and 1 base at J; junction bases unmatched: 4. Written as DNA, the CDR3 is TGTGCCAGTAGTACGCCGGACAGGGGCACAGATACGCAGTATTTT. Residues: CASSTPDRGTDTQYF. Filled out from reference TRBV19 and TRBJ2-3, the complete variable domain reads DGGITQSPKYLFRKEGQNVTLSCEQNLNHDAMYWYRQDPGQGLRLIYYSQIVNDFQKGDIAEGYSVSREKKESFPLTVTSAQKNPTAFYLCASSTPDRGTDTQYFGPGTRLTVL.

Note on this clone: The sample contains more than one DNA sequence encoding this CDR3. V is TRBV7-9 and J is TRBJ2-7; D not certain. The CDR3 is made up of 12 amino acids. Trimming removed 5 bases from V and 1 base from J, with 6 bases in between. Germline CDR1 reads SEHNR; CDR2 reads FQNEAQ (reference sequence). The CDR3 loop is CASSPASYEQYF. In nucleotides, the CDR3 is TGTGCCAGCAGCCCGGCGTCCTACGAGCAGTACTTC.

The chain links TRBV5-1 to TRBJ1-2; D perhaps matches TRBD1 (6 bases). Germline CDR1 SGHRS, CDR2 YFSETQ. The CDR3 contains 13 residues. V was shortened by 0 bases and J by 5 bases, with 8 bases between the two germline ends. As DNA, the CDR3 is TGCGCCAGCAGCTTGGACAGGGAATATGGCTACACCTTC. Encoded protein: CASSLDREYGYTF.

This clone was seen a handful of times. The chain couples TRBV18 to TRBJ1-4, with a possible D match to TRBD1 (5 bases). Germline CDR1 KGHSH, CDR2 LQKENI. Trimming took 4 bases from V and 5 from J, leaving 11 bases between them. The CDR3 spans 14 residues. CDR3 in DNA: TGTGCCAGCTCACTTAGTGACAGAAATGAAAAACTGTTTTTT. Translation: CASSLSDRNEKLFF.

The chain couples TRBV4-2 to TRBJ1-2; the D is unclear. Germline V gene data show CDR1 as LGHNA and CDR2 as YNFKEQ. V gave up 3 bases and J gave up 4 bases, with 15 bases separating them. The CDR3 consists of 15 residues. CDR3 amino acids: CASSQDEGRGYGYTF. DNA for the CDR3: TGTGCCAGCAGCCAGGACGAAGGAAGAGGCTATGGCTACACCTTC.

J is TRBJ1-5 and V is TRBV25-1, with TRBD1 as a possible D gene (6 bases). The V and J ends lost 4 bases and 7 bases respectively, with 11 bases between them. The CDR3 totals 13 residues. CDR1 and CDR2 (germline): MGHDK, SYGVNS. CDR3 residues: CASSAGEGQPQHF. CDR3 sequence (DNA): TGTGCCAGCAGTGCAGGGGAGGGCCAGCCCCAGCATTTT.

The CDR3 loop is CASSRNRGPMNTEAFF. The CDR3 bases are TGCGCCAGCAGCCGCAACAGGGGCCCCATGAACACTGAAGCTTTCTTT. V gene TRBV4-3 combines with J gene TRBJ1-1, with TRBD1 identical over 7 bases. With 4 bases clipped from V and 0 bases from J, the junction kept 8 bases outside the gene matches. This CDR3 comprises 16 residues. Germline V lookup: CDR1 LGHNA, CDR2 YSLEER.

This chain connects TRBV29-1 to TRBJ2-3, with D maybe TRBD1 (5 bases). CDR3 size: 14 residues. CDR1 and CDR2 from the germline V gene are SQVTM and ANQGSEA. V lost 1 base to trimming and J lost 2 bases, with 10 bases between them. The CDR3 DNA is TGCAGCGTTGAAGCGCAGGGCCACACAGATACGCAGTATTTT. This translates into CSVEAQGHTDTQYF.

This chain uses TRBV4-1 with TRBJ1-5; 8 nucleotides align to TRBD1. With 0 bases clipped from V and 11 bases from J, the junction kept 9 bases outside the gene matches. This CDR3 is 15 amino acids long. Per germline, CDR1 MGHRA and CDR2 YSYEKL. CDR3 residues: CASSQDIGRTGSQHF. The CDR3 nucleotides read TGCGCCAGCAGCCAAGATATTGGGAGGACAGGGTCCCAGCATTTT.

The chain joins TRBV4-1 to TRBJ2-7, with 10 nucleotides matching TRBD1. This CDR3 spans 15 amino acids. Germline values: CDR1 MGHRA, CDR2 YSYEKL. V dropped 7 bases and J dropped 2; count of bases not matched to a gene: 8. The CDR3 here is CASTHGTGDTYEQYF. The CDR3 bases are TGCGCCAGCACCCACGGGACAGGGGACACCTACGAGCAGTACTTC.

This clone was counted only a few times. V and J are TRBV18 and TRBJ1-1; perhaps TRBD1 as D (5 bases). V shed 0 bases and J shed 1 base, with 9 bases lying between them. Germline V CDR1 and CDR2: KGHSH, LQKENI. The CDR3 has 15 residues. The CDR3 protein is CASSPPGRPNTEAFF. The CDR3 coding sequence is TGTGCCAGCTCACCACCGGGACGGCCGAACACTGAAGCTTTCTTT.

This clone was recorded a few times. In DNA, the CDR3 is TGTGCCAGCAGCCCGCGGGACAGGTCAAACTATGGCTACACCTTC. Its protein is CASSPRDRSNYGYTF. This chain joins TRBV9 and TRBJ1-2; 8 nucleotides line up with TRBD1. Germline assignment: CDR1 SGDLS and CDR2 YYNGEE. The CDR3 runs to 15 residues. The ends lost 4 bases at V and 2 bases at J; junction bases unmatched: 7.

The chain carries TRBV7-8 and TRBJ2-1; D possibly corresponds to TRBD1 (5 bases). Germline V gene sequence: CDR1 SGHVS, CDR2 FQNEAQ. The CDR3 spans 13 residues. Trimming took off 0 bases at V and 5 bases at J, with 5 bases between the two ends. The CDR3 loop is CASSLAGDNEQFF. The CDR3 bases are TGTGCCAGCAGCTTAGCAGGGGACAATGAGCAGTTCTTC.

V gene TRBV11-3 combines with J gene TRBJ1-1; D unclear. The V and J ends lost 4 bases and 6 bases respectively, with 12 bases between them. The CDR3 extends over 13 amino acids. Germline V gene lookup returns CDR1 SGHNT and CDR2 YENEEA. This CDR3 is CASSSFEEPEAFF. The CDR3 nucleotides read TGTGCCAGCAGCTCCTTCGAAGAACCTGAAGCTTTCTTT.

This rearrangement joins TRBV5-1 to TRBJ2-4; the match to TRBD1 covers 8 bases. The germline V gene has CDR1 SGHRS and CDR2 YFSETQ. The J segment lost 5 bases and the V segment lost 4 bases, leaving 5 bases of the junction unmatched. The length of the CDR3 is 14 residues. Written as DNA, the CDR3 is TGCGCCAGCAGCCATGGACAGGGTGAAAACATTCAGTACTTC. Protein: CASSHGQGENIQYF.

A word on this clone: One base away lies a much larger clone, so this may be a sequencing read error. Other DNA variants within this sample encode the same CDR3. This sequence joins TRBV18 and TRBJ1-5, with unresolved D. Trimming shortened V by 2 bases and J by 5 bases, and 7 bases separated the two germline ends. Germline CDR1 reads KGHSH; CDR2 reads LQKENI. CDR3 size: 13 residues. Here the CDR3 DNA reads TGTGCCAGCTCACCAGGAAGGGATCAGCCCCAGCATTTT. Its translation: CASSPGRDQPQHF.

The chain couples TRBV29-1 to TRBJ2-5; maybe TRBD1 (6 bases). V was pared by 5 bases and J by 5 bases, with 15 bases between. This CDR3 is 13 amino acids long. Germline V lookup: CDR1 SQVTM, CDR2 ANQGSEA. The CDR3 DNA follows: TGCAGCGTTTGGTCAGGGGCGCGGGAGACCCAGTACTTC. Amino acid sequence: CSVWSGARETQYF.

The V call is TRBV25-1, the J call TRBJ1-2; tentative D call: TRBD1 (5 bases). V lost 2 bases and J 10 bases, leaving 17 bases between the germline ends. CDR1 MGHDK and CDR2 SYGVNS come from the germline V gene. This CDR3 is built from 14 residues. CDR3: CASSEPRGHQLYTF. The CDR3 coding sequence is TGTGCCAGCAGTGAACCCCGGGGCCATCAACTCTACACCTTC.

Remarks on this clone: This sample also contains other DNA sequences that code for the same CDR3. This chain uses TRBV5-1 with TRBJ2-3; 8 nucleotides align to TRBD2. The CDR3 totals 16 residues. J was trimmed by 1 base and V by 2 bases; bases with no gene match: 6. Per the germline V gene, CDR1 is SGHRS and CDR2 is YFSETQ. DNA of the CDR3: TGCGCCAGCAGCTTAGGGCTAGCGGGCCGCACAGATACGCAGTATTTT. Residues: CASSLGLAGRTDTQYF.

The chain combines TRBV6-6 with TRBJ2-6; possibly TRBD2 for D (5 bases). V was pared by 2 bases and J by 0 bases, with 8 bases between. From germline, CDR1 is MNHNY and CDR2 SVGAGI (reference sequence). The CDR3 consists of 16 residues. The DNA of the CDR3 is TGTGCCAGCAGTTACCGGGGATTCTCTGGGGCCAACGTCCTGACTTTC. Translating gives CASSYRGFSGANVLTF.

Regarding this clone: The same CDR3 can be traced to other DNA sequences in this sample. This rearrangement joins TRBV5-1 to TRBJ2-7; TRBD1 matches 7 bases. The trim removed 5 bases at V and 3 bases at J, leaving 5 bases unmatched. The CDR3 runs to 13 residues. Germline CDR1 reads SGHRS; CDR2 reads YFSETQ. In DNA, the CDR3 is TGCGCCAGCAGTCGGGACAGAGACTACGAGCAGTACTTC. Its protein is CASSRDRDYEQYF. The full variable domain, rest sourced from reference TRBV5-1 and TRBJ2-7, is KAGVTQTPRYLIKTRGQQVTLSCSPISGHRSVSWYQQTPGQGLQFLFEYFSETQRNKGNFPGRFSGRQFSNSRSEMNVSTLELGDSALYLCASSRDRDYEQYFGPGTRLTVT.

This clone was counted between two and nine times. J is TRBJ2-3 and V is TRBV29-1; no firm D call. Germline CDR1 SQVTM, CDR2 ANQGSEA. The V end was cut by 6 bases, the J end by 5 bases, with 15 bases between. The CDR3 spans 13 residues. CDR3 residues: CSVRYARGDTQYF. CDR3 DNA: TGCAGCGTGAGATACGCGCGAGGAGATACGCAGTATTTT.